This is a list of T cell receptor beta chains from one sample in a study of T cell responses to AZD1222 COVID-19 vaccine. TCRdb keeps only in-frame clones here, not all; method: immunoSEQ multiplex PCR. The sample holds about 130,000 clones, around 90% seen once. The sequencing here drew on peripheral blood, taken on day 0 of AZD1222 vaccination. These receptors were collected from an adult in good health. Each CDR3 is given with its conserved first and last residue. A D gene is named only where the DNA matches it firmly. Size values are once, few and many counts, or a class for expanded clones, and some rows have none.

>TRBJ2-7|TRBV27|NA|NA
TGTGCCAGCAGTTTAGGGGGCTGGAGCTCCTACGAGCAGTACTTC
CASSLGGWSSYEQYF
>TRBJ2-7|TRBV5-5|TRBD2|NA
TGTGCCAGCAGCCACCGACTAGCGGTGTTAGGAAACGAGCAGTACTTC
CASSHRLAVLGNEQYF
>TRBJ1-1|TRBV6-5|NA|NA
TGTGCCAGCAGTTACGGATACAAGAACACTGAAGCTTTCTTT
CASSYGYKNTEAFF
>TRBJ1-4|TRBV28|TRBD1|NA
TGTGCCAGCAGCTGGGCCGTGCAGGGGGGTGAAAAACTGTTTTTT
CASSWAVQGGEKLFF
>TRBJ2-7|TRBV9|NA|NA
TGTGCCAGCAGCGTAGCGGGGACACCTACCTACGAGCAGTACTTC
CASSVAGTPTYEQYF
>TRBJ2-1|TRBV7-3|NA|NA
TGTGCCAGCAGCTTCACTAGCACTATCTTCAATGAGCAGTTCTTC
CASSFTSTIFNEQFF
>TRBJ1-6|TRBV7-3|NA|NA
TGTGCCAGCTCCCTGGAAAGGGGGAATTCACCCCTCCACTTT
CASSLERGNSPLHF
>TRBJ1-3|TRBV28|NA|NA
TGTGCCAGCAGTTTCGCAGGGCGCGCAGGGACCTCTGGAAACACCATATATTTT
CASSFAGRAGTSGNTIYF
>TRBJ2-1|TRBV6-5|TRBD2|NA
TGTGCCAGCAGTTTACTAGCGGGAGTGCAGAATGAGCAGTTCTTC
CASSLLAGVQNEQFF
>TRBJ2-5|TRBV7-3|NA|NA
TGTGCCAGCAGCAGAGGACAGCACCAAGAGACCCAGTACTTC
CASSRGQHQETQYF
>TRBJ2-7|TRBV4-2|TRBD2|NA
TGTGCCAGCAGCGGACGACTAGCGGGGTGGTCAGAGCAGTACTTC
CASSGRLAGWSEQYF
>TRBJ2-1|TRBV9|NA|NA
TGTGCCAGCAGCGTAGACCACTACAATGAGCAGTTCTTC
CASSVDHYNEQFF
>TRBJ1-2|TRBV18|TRBD1|NA
TGTGCCAGCTCACCATCTGGAGAGACAGGGGGCCGCTATGGCTACACCTTC
CASSPSGETGGRYGYTF
>TRBJ1-2|TRBV3-1/TRBV3-2|NA|NA
TGTGCCAGCAGCCTCTACAGGGATTCTTATGATGGCTACACCTTC
CASSLYRDSYDGYTF
>TRBJ2-7|TRBV7-2|TRBD2|NA
TGTGCCAGCAGCTCGGAACTAGGACTAGGGTACGAGCAGTACTTC
CASSSELGLGYEQYF
>TRBJ1-5|TRBV6-1|NA|once
TGTGCCAGCAGTGAGGGGGAGTATCAGCCCCAGCATTTT
CASSEGEYQPQHF
>TRBJ1-1|TRBV19|TRBD1|NA
TGTGCCAGTAGTCCCGACAGGGGGGACACTGAAGCTTTCTTT
CASSPDRGDTEAFF
>TRBJ2-7|TRBV29-1|TRBD1|NA
TGCAGCGTTGCCCCGCGACAGGGTCGGCTTCACGAGCAGTACTTC
CSVAPRQGRLHEQYF
>TRBJ1-1|TRBV24-1|NA|NA
TGTGCCACCAGTGTGACAGTATTGAACACTGAAGCTTTCTTT
CATSVTVLNTEAFF
>TRBJ2-5|TRBV5-4|NA|NA
TGTGCCAGCAGCCAGAATCACCAAGAGACCCAGTACTTC
CASSQNHQETQYF
>TRBJ2-5|TRBV11-2|NA|NA
TGTGCCAGCAGCTCGGGACTGGTGGTTCCAGAGACCCAGTACTTC
CASSSGLVVPETQYF
>TRBJ2-7|TRBV6-2/TRBV6-3|TRBD1|NA
TGTGCCAGCAGTTACCTAGGACAGGGGATCTCCTACGAGCAGTACTTC
CASSYLGQGISYEQYF
>TRBJ1-5|TRBV28|TRBD1|NA
TGTGCCAGCAGACCACAGGGGAGCAATCAGCCCCAGCATTTT
CASRPQGSNQPQHF
>TRBJ1-1|TRBV7-9|TRBD1|NA
TGTGCCAGCAGCCTAAGAGGGACAGGGATCGATCGTTTGAACACTGAAGCTTTCTTT
CASSLRGTGIDRLNTEAFF
>TRBJ1-1|TRBV18|NA|NA
TGTGCCAGCTCACCACCGTATGAGGTGCGGGTAAGGAACACTGAAGCTTTCTTT
CASSPPYEVRVRNTEAFF
>TRBJ2-1|TRBV10-3|NA|once
TGTGCCATCAGATCTCAAATCGGCTCCTACAATGAGCAGTTCTTC
CAIRSQIGSYNEQFF
>TRBJ2-3|TRBV6-5|NA|once
TGTGCCAGCATACTAGCAGATACGCAGTATTTT
CASILADTQYF
>TRBJ1-1|TRBV3-1/TRBV3-2|NA|NA
TGTGCCAGCACCTTAATAGAGGGAACTGAAGCTTTCTTT
CASTLIEGTEAFF
>TRBJ2-1|TRBV6-4|TRBD2|NA
TGTGCCAGCAGTGACAGCGGGGCGGGCAATGAGCAGTTCTTC
CASSDSGAGNEQFF
>TRBJ2-3|TRBV9|TRBD2|NA
TGTGCCAGCAGCGTAGAGGGGACTACATCTAGCACAGATACGCAGTATTTT
CASSVEGTTSSTDTQYF
>TRBJ2-7|TRBV9|TRBD2|NA
TGTGCCAGCAGCGTAGGGGGTAGCGGGCTATACGAGCAGTACTTC
CASSVGGSGLYEQYF
>TRBJ1-6|TRBV27|NA|NA
TGTGCCAGCAGTGAGAGGGGCTCCTATAATTCACCCCTCCACTTT
CASSERGSYNSPLHF
>TRBJ1-2|TRBV4-3|NA|NA
TGCGCCAGCAGCCAAGATGCTTGGGGTTCAGGTGGCTACACCTTC
CASSQDAWGSGGYTF
>TRBJ2-1|TRBV29-1|TRBD1|NA
TGCAGCGTAGAAACACAGGGGGAGACTTACTACAATGAGCAGTTCTTC
CSVETQGETYYNEQFF
>TRBJ1-1|TRBV18|NA|NA
TGTGCCAGCTCACCAGGGACGTCGGGGGACACTGAAGCTTTCTTT
CASSPGTSGDTEAFF
>TRBJ1-4|TRBV5-1|NA|NA
TGCGCCAGCAGCTTCGACAGTAATGAAAAACTGTTTTTT
CASSFDSNEKLFF
>TRBJ2-2|TRBV7-3|TRBD2|NA
TGTGCCAGCAGCCCGTTCGGGGGGGACACCGGGGAGCTGTTTTTT
CASSPFGGDTGELFF
>TRBJ2-1|TRBV30|TRBD2|NA
TGTGCCTGGAGCGTCAAGGGACTACCTAACTACAATGAGCAGTTCTTC
CAWSVKGLPNYNEQFF
>TRBJ2-7|TRBV28|NA|NA
TGTGCCAGCAGTCCCGTTCCCAGATCCTACGAGCAGTACTTC
CASSPVPRSYEQYF
>TRBJ1-1|TRBV5-6|NA|NA
TGTGCCAGCAGCTCGGCGGGGCCGAACACTGAAGCTTTCTTT
CASSSAGPNTEAFF
>TRBJ1-1|TRBV7-9|NA|NA
TGTGCCAGCAGCTTTCAGCCTGAAGCTTTCTTT
CASSFQPEAFF
>TRBJ2-7|TRBV5-1|NA|few
TGCGCCAGCAGCTTTGGGGGATCATCCTACGAGCAGTACTTC
CASSFGGSSYEQYF
>TRBJ2-2|TRBV5-4|NA|NA
TGTGCCAGCAGTCTGGCCAGGGACACCGGGGAGCTGTTTTTT
CASSLARDTGELFF